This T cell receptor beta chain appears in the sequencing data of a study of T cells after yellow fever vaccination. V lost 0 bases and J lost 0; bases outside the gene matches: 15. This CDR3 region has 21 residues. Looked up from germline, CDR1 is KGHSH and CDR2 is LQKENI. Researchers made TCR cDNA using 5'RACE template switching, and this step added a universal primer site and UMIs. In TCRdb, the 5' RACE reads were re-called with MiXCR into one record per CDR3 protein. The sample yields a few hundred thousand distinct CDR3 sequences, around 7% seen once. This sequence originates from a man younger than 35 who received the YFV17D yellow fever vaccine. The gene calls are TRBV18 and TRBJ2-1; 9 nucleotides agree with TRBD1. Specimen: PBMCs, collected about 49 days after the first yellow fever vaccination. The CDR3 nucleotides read TGTGCCAGCTCACCACCCAAAGCGGACAGGGGCCCACCCTTCTCCTACAATGAGCAGTTCTTC. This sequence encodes CASSPPKADRGPPFSYNEQFF.